This T cell receptor beta chain was identified during a study of shared clonotypes between healthy human individuals. Study-level results: Rarefaction gave evidence that sorted-subset sequencing remained incomplete despite large depth.

Among the donors, all were Caucasian adults who lived in Nashville, Tennessee. Every subset had its genomic DNA shared out evenly among several immunoSEQ plates. Using immunoSEQ multiplex PCR, the repertoire was profiled, and TCRdb retains in-frame clones only, with some absent. The sample lists over a million clones; approximately 98% were seen once. About this clone itself: Its antigen is still unknown.

The receptor's source is a man aged 25-45 years in good health. The sample was naive CD4+ T cells sorted from blood. The subset was: CD45RA+ positively selected.

This CDR3 reads CASSVQGADEQFF. In DNA form, the CDR3 reads TGTGCCAGCAGCGTACAGGGGGCCGATGAGCAGTTCTTC. The chain employs TRBV9 and TRBJ2-1; 8 nucleotides line up with TRBD1. Germline V gene data show CDR1 as SGDLS and CDR2 as YYNGEE. The CDR3 consists of 13 residues. V lost 1 base and J lost 8; bases outside the gene matches: 2.